This TCR beta chain originates from a study of blood T cell repertoires in COVID-19. Across the whole study: Sites across the United States, Italy and Spain contributed samples from acute and convalescent COVID-19. PBMCs, B-cell-depleted T cells, or T cells were the source of the cDNA or gDNA that made up the material.

Germline trimming cut 0 bases from V and 6 bases from J; bases unmatched to any gene: 8. The length of the CDR3 is 16 residues. The germline V gene has CDR1 LGHNA and CDR2 YSLEER. TCRdb's table, derived via immunoSEQ multiplex PCR, lists solely in-frame clones and lacks some. The sample has over 45,000 clones, 80% to 85% seen once. The sequence was collected from a man aged 70 or older with acute or convalescent COVID-19. The chain has TRBV4-3 and TRBJ2-1; TRBD1 matches at 7 bases. Sequenced material: peripheral blood. CDR3 protein: CASSQEITGVSNEQFF. The CDR3 coding sequence is TGCGCCAGCAGCCAAGAGATAACAGGGGTCAGCAATGAGCAGTTCTTC.